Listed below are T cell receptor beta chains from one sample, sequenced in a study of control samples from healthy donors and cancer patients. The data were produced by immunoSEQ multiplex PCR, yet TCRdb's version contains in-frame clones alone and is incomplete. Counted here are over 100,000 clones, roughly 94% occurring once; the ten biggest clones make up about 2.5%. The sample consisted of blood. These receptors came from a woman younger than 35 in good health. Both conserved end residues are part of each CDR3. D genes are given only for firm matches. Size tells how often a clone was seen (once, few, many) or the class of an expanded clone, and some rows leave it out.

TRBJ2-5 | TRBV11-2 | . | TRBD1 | CASSVSGTGWSETQYF | TGTGCCAGCAGCGTCTCGGGGACAGGGTGGTCGGAGACCCAGTACTTC
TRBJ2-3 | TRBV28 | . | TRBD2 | CASSYPTSGGSTDTQYF | TGTGCCAGCAGTTACCCGACTAGCGGGGGGAGCACAGATACGCAGTATTTT
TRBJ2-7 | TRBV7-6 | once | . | CASSLVVPSASYEQYF | TGTGCCAGCAGCTTAGTCGTGCCTAGCGCTTCCTACGAGCAGTACTTC
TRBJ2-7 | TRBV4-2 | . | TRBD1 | CASSLGQGGLGEQYF | TGTGCCAGCAGCCTCGGACAAGGGGGCCTAGGCGAGCAGTACTTC
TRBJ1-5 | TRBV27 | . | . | CASSFRGWGNQPQHF | TGTGCCAGCAGTTTCAGGGGTTGGGGCAATCAGCCCCAGCATTTT
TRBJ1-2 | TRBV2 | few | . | CASSERDGYTF | TGTGCCAGCAGTGAACGGGATGGCTACACCTTC
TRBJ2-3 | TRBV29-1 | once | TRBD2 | CSVEGPSGRRLGQYF | TGCAGCGTTGAAGGGCCTAGCGGGAGGCGGCTTGGGCAGTATTTT
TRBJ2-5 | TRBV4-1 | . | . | CASSSRTVERTQYF | TGCGCCAGCAGCTCCCGGACAGTCGAGAGGACCCAGTACTTC
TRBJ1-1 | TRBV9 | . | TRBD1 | CASSVGQGGTEAFF | TGTGCCAGCAGCGTCGGACAGGGGGGCACTGAAGCTTTCTTT
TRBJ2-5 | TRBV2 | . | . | CASSEVWLQETQYF | TGTGCCAGCAGTGAGGTTTGGCTCCAAGAGACCCAGTACTTC
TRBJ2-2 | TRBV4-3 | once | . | CASSQEFQVGELFF | TGCGCCAGCAGCCAAGAGTTCCAGGTCGGGGAGCTGTTTTTT
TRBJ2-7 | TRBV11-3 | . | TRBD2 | CASSPPMGGPRLAGYYEQYF | TGTGCCAGCAGCCCACCCATGGGAGGTCCGCGATTAGCGGGATATTACGAGCAGTACTTC
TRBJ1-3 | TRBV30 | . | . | CAWSVRGNTIYF | TGTGCCTGGAGTGTACGAGGAAACACCATATATTTT
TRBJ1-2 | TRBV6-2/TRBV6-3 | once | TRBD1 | CASSFHSGTGETGYTF | TGTGCCAGCAGTTTTCACTCCGGGACAGGGGAGACTGGCTACACCTTC
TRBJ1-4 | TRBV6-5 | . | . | CASSTLPRAFEKLFF | TGTGCCAGCAGTACACTACCCAGGGCCTTTGAAAAACTGTTTTTT
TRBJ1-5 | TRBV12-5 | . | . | CASGTVLGAGDHQPQHF | TGTGCTAGTGGTACCGTCCTGGGGGCTGGGGACCATCAGCCCCAGCATTTT
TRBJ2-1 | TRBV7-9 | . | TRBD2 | CASSLGTLPGLASNEQFF | TGTGCCAGCAGCTTAGGGACCCTCCCGGGACTAGCGTCCAATGAGCAGTTCTTC
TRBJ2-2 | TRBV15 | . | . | CATSRAAETGELFF | TGTGCCACCAGCAGGGCCGCGGAAACCGGGGAGCTGTTTTTT
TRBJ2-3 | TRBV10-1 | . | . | CASSPAGGDTQYF | TGCGCCAGCAGTCCCGCCGGCGGGGATACGCAGTATTTT
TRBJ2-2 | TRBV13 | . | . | CASSPLKVGELFF | TGTGCCAGCAGCCCACTTAAGGTTGGGGAGCTGTTTTTT
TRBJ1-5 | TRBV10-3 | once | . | CAISESGDSNQPQHF | TGTGCCATCAGTGAGTCGGGGGATAGCAATCAGCCCCAGCATTTT
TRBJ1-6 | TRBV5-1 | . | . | CASSLVSGSYSLLHF | TGCGCCAGCAGCTTGGTGTCTGGTTCGTATTCACTCCTCCACTTT
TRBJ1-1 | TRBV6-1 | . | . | CASSPLGNTEAFF | TGTGCCAGCAGCCCACTGGGGAACACTGAAGCTTTCTTT
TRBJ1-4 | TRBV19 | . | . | CASRGGRATNEKLFF | TGTGCCAGTAGGGGGGGACGGGCAACTAATGAAAAACTGTTTTTT
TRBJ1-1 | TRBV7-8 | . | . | CASSLPTGGGPEAFF | TGTGCCAGCAGCTTACCGACAGGAGGGGGACCCGAAGCTTTCTTT
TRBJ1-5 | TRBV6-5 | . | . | CATRYNSNQPQHF | TGTGCCACCCGTTACAATAGCAATCAGCCCCAGCATTTT
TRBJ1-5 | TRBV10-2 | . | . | CASSEGSGGNQPQHF | TGCGCCAGCAGTGAAGGCTCAGGTGGCAATCAGCCCCAGCATTTT
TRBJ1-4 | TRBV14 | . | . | CASSLSAGLGEKLFF | TGTGCCAGCAGCCTTTCAGCGGGGTTAGGCGAAAAACTGTTTTTT
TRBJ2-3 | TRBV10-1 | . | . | CASSSGTDTQYF | TGCGCCAGCAGTTCTGGCACAGATACGCAGTATTTT
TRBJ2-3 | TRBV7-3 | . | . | CASSLYGLLTDTQYF | TGTGCCAGCAGCTTATACGGCTTACTGACAGATACGCAGTATTTT
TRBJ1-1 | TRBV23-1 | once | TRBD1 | CASSLLVTGDTEAFF | TGCGCCAGCAGTCTACTAGTGACAGGGGACACTGAAGCTTTCTTT